The T cell receptor beta chain under discussion was sequenced for a study of T cell responses to AZD1222 COVID-19 vaccine. Study-wide findings and caveats: Researchers report vaccine-associated CD4 TCRs spanning spike, with dominance at 160-218 and 743-854.

The CDR3 sequence is 14 residues long. With 5 bases removed from V and 6 bases from J, the gap between germline ends came to 16 bases. In germline, CDR1 is SEHNR, CDR2 FQNEAQ (reference sequence). This clone was counted once. Its antigen is unknown. Produced via immunoSEQ multiplex PCR; TCRdb's table is partial and in-frame only. The sample lists under 150,000 clones, approximately 94% occurring once. This sequence was found in an adult in good health. V is TRBV7-9 and J is TRBJ1-1; D perhaps matches TRBD1 (6 bases). Sequencing used peripheral blood, obtained on day 0 of AZD1222 vaccination. In nucleotides, the CDR3 is TGTGCCAGCAGCCCCGGGACAATTTCTCCTGAAGCTTTCTTT. As protein: CASSPGTISPEAFF. The full variable domain, rest sourced from reference TRBV7-9 and TRBJ1-1, is DTGVSQNPRHKITKRGQNVTFRCDPISEHNRLYWYRQTLGQGPEFLTYFQNEAQLEKSRLLSDRFSAERPKGSFSTLEIQRTEQGDSAMYLCASSPGTISPEAFFGQGTRLTVV.